This record concerns one T cell receptor (beta chain) sequence. The antigen remains unidentified. Treatment noted: 10-day PBMC culture with coronavirus spike peptide pools or control peptides (ViraFEST assay). Samples of CD4+ T cells were obtained from the unexposed donor before the COVID-19 pandemic (2011-2018). Peptide pool stimulation in ViraFEST expanded antigen-specific T cells, whose TCRs were then sequenced. The Oncomine TCR Beta short-read assay was applied to DNA of cultured CD4+ T cells. TCRdb re-analysed the PCR reads in MiXCR, keeping a single row per CDR3 protein. The sample includes almost 5,500 distinct CDR3 sequences, 35% to 45% of them seen just once. These data belong to a study of vaccination and CD4 T cells after COVID-19. J lost 4 bases, V lost 3 bases, and 2 bases had no gene match. This CDR3 region has 16 residues. Germline V lookup: CDR1 MGHRA, CDR2 YSYEKL. Points from the study as a whole: Analysis of convalescent patients found that 304 of 307 vaccine-specific clones were spike mono-reactive.

Sequenced: CD4+ T cells from blood, cultured in vitro. The receptor's source is a human donor in good health. The rearrangement uses TRBV4-1 and TRBJ2-3; TRBD2 matches at 15 bases. CDR3 in DNA: TGCGCCAGCAGCCATCGGACTAGCGGGGGGGCAGATACGCAGTATTTT. It is translated as CASSHRTSGGADTQYF.